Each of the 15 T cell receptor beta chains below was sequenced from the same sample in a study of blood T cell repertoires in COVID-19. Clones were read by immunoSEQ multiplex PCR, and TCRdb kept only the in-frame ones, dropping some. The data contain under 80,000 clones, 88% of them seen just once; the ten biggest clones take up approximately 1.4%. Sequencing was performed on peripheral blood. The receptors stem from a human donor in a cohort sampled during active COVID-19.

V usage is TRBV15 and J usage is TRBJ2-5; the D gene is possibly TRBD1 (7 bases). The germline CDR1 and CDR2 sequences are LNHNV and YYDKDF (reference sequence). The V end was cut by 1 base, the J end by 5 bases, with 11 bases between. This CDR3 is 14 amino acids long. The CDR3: CATSRGQGLETQYF. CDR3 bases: TGTGCCACCAGCAGAGGACAGGGACTCGAGACCCAGTACTTC. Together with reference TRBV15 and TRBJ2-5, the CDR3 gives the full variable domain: DAMVIQNPRYQVTQFGKPVTLSCSQTLNHNVMYWYQQKSSQAPKLLFHYYDKDFNNEADTPDNFQSRRPNTSFCFLDIRSPGLGDTAMYLCATSRGQGLETQYFGPGTRLLVL.

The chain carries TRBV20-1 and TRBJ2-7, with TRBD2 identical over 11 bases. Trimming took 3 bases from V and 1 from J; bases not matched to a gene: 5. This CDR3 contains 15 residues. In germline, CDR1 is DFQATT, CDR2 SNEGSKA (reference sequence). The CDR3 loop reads CSASPRLAGSYEQYV. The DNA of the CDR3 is TGCAGTGCTAGTCCTCGACTAGCGGGGTCCTACGAGCAGTACGTC.

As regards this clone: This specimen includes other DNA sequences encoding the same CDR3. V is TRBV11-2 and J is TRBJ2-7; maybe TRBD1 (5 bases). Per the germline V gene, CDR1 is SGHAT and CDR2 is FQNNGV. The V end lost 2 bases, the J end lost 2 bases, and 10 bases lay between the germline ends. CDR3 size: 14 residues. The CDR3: CASSLSTGTYEQYF. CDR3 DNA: TGTGCCAGCAGCTTATCTACAGGAACCTACGAGCAGTACTTC. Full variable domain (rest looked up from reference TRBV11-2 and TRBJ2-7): EAGVAQSPRYKIIEKRQSVAFWCNPISGHATLYWYQQILGQGPKLLIQFQNNGVVDDSQLPKDRFSAERLKGVDSTLKIQPAKLEDSAVYLCASSLSTGTYEQYFGPGTRLTVT.

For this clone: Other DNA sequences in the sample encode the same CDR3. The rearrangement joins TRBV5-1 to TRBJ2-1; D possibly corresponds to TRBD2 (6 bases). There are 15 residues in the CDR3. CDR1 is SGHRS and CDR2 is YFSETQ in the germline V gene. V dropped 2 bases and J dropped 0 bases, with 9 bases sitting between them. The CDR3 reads CASSLGGSSYNEQFF. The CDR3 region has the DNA TGCGCCAGCAGCTTAGGAGGGAGCTCCTACAATGAGCAGTTCTTC.

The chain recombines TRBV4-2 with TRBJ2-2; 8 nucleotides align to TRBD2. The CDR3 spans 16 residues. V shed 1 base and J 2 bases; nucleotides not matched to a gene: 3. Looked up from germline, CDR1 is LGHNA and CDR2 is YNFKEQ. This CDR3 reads CASSQVAGFNTGELFF. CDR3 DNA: TGTGCCAGCAGCCAAGTAGCGGGATTTAACACCGGGGAGCTGTTTTTT.

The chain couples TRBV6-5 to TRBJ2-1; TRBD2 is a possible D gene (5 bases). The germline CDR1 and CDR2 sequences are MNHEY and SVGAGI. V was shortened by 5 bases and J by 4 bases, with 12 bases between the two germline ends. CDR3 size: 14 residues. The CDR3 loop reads CASSTRTAYNEQFF. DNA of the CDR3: TGTGCCAGCAGTACTCGGACTGCATACAATGAGCAGTTCTTC.

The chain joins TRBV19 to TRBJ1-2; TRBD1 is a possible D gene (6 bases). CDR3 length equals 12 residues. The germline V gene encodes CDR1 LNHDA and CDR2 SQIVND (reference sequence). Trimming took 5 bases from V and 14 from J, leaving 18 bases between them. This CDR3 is CASSLGETGTTF. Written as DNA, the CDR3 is TGTGCCAGTAGTTTGGGAGAGACAGGTACTACCTTC. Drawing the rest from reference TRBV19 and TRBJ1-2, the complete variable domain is DGGITQSPKYLFRKEGQNVTLSCEQNLNHDAMYWYRQDPGQGLRLIYYSQIVNDFQKGDIAEGYSVSREKKESFPLTVTSAQKNPTAFYLCASSLGETGTTFGSGTRLTVV.

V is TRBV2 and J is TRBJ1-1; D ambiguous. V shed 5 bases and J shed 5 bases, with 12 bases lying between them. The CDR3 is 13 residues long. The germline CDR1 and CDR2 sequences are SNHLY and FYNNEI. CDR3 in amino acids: CASSRGLGTEAFF. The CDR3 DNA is TGTGCCAGCAGTCGAGGGCTGGGAACTGAAGCTTTCTTT. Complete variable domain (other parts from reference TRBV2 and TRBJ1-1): EPEVTQTPSHQVTQMGQEVILRCVPISNHLYFYWYRQILGQKVEFLVSFYNNEISEKSEIFDDQFSVERPDGSNFTLKIRSTKLEDSAMYFCASSRGLGTEAFFGQGTRLTVV.

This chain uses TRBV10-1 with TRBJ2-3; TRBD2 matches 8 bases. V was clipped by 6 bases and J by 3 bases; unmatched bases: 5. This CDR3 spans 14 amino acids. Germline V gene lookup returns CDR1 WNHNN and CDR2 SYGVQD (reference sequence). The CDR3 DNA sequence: TGCGCCAGCAGGCCGGGACTAGAAACAGATACGCAGTATTTT. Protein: CASRPGLETDTQYF.

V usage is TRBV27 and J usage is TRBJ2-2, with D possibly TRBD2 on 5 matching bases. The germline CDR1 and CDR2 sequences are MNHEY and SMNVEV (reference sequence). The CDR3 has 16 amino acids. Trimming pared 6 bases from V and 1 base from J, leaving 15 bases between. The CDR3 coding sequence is TGTGCCAGCAGGGATTGGACGGCGGGGAACACCGGGGAGCTGTTTTTT. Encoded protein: CASRDWTAGNTGELFF.

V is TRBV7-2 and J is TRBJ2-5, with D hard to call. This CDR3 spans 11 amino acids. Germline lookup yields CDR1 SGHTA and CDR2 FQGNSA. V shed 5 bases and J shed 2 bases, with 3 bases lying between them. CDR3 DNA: TGTGCCAGCAGCCCTCAAGAGACCCAGTACTTC. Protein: CASSPQETQYF.

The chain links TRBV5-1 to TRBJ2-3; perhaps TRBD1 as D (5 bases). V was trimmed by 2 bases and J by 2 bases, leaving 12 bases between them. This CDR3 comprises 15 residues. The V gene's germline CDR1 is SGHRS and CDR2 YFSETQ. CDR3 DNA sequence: TGCGCCAGCAGCTTCTTGACAGCTTTCACAGATACGCAGTATTTT. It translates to CASSFLTAFTDTQYF.

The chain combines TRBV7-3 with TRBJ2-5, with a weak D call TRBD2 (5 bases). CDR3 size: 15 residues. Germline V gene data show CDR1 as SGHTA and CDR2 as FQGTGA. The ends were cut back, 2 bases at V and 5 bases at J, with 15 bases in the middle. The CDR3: CASSLVFGDSETQYF. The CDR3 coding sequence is TGTGCCAGCAGCTTAGTTTTCGGGGATTCCGAGACCCAGTACTTC.

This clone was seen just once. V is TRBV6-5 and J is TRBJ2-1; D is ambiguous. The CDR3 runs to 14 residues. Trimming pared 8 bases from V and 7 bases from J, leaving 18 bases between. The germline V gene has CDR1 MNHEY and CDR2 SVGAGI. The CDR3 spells CASSRLGARNEQFF. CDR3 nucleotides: TGTGCCAGCTCCCGGTTGGGCGCGCGTAATGAGCAGTTCTTC.

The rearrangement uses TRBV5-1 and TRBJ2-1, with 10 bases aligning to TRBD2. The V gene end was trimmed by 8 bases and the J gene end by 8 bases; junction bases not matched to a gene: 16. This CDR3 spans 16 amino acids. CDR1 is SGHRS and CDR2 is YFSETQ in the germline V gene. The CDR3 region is CASDRGSGRAVYEQFF. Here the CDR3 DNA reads TGCGCCAGTGATCGGGGAAGCGGGAGGGCCGTATATGAGCAGTTCTTC.